This T cell receptor beta chain was recovered during a study of Ad26.COV2.S vaccination and SARS-CoV-2 variants (dated by TCRdb to the early 2020s). At the level of the whole study: Donors in the vaccine arm were drawn from COV1001, a multicentre, randomized, double-blind, placebo-controlled phase I-IIa trial testing Ad26.COV2.S in healthy adults. Ad26.COV2.S was given intramuscularly at 5x10^10 or 1x10^11 viral particles, as a single shot or as two shots 56 days apart. TCRbeta repertoire sequencing served as the tool for gauging how specific and how broad the SARS-CoV-2-reactive T cell receptors were following Ad26.COV2.S vaccination. The TCR-sequenced set comprised approximately 30 samples: around 20 Ad26.COV2.S vaccine recipients, 5 placebo recipients and 8 SARS-CoV-2 convalescent individuals. Trial participants were randomized into five groups of five: low-dose or high-dose Ad26.COV2.S given once or twice, or placebo on both occasions. Investigators did not know the trial group allocation while performing experiments and assessing outcomes.

The immunoSEQ Assay was used to sequence TCRbeta CDR3 regions. After extraction, genomic DNA underwent amplification by bias-controlled multiplex PCR, followed by high-throughput sequencing. Processing in the source paper ran as follows. To quantify the absolute abundance of every unique TCRbeta CDR3 region, sequences were collapsed and filtered. Usable DNA was measured by amplifying reference genes present in all nucleated cells, and TCRbeta template counts were normalized to that usable DNA to estimate T cell fraction. Repertoire TCRs were annotated as SARS-CoV-2-specific when V gene, CDR3 amino acid sequence and J gene were exactly matched to a known reactive TCR set. The reference SARS-CoV-2 TCR set was obtained from MIRA and was filtered for enrichment in COVID-19-positive ImmuneCODE repertoires, whereby public or cross-reactive TCRs were removed. Using the MIRA antigens, annotated TCRs were further analysed by specific ORF or by position within an ORF. Breadth was defined as the number of annotated unique rearrangements divided by the total number of unique productive rearrangements, and depth was defined as the summed frequency of the annotated unique rearrangements. Group comparisons of TCR breadth used two-sided Wilcoxon rank-sum tests. This is the immuneACCESS table as TCRdb keeps it, with only in-frame sequences that have V and J called. A part of the clones is gone; compared with another copy, unresolved V genes explain less than half, and the rest is unexplained. V and J calls and clone size are as listed in that table; D and trimming were resolved from the DNA. In all, the sample holds approximately 300,000 clones, and around 85% of those were seen once. The ten largest clonotypes hold 2% to 2.5% of the sample.

The treatment or condition label here, explained by the study, means: 15 to 20 received Ad26.COV2.S at low or high dose, single or two shots; about 5 received placebo; per-sample allocation not given. Repertoires of vaccine and placebo recipients were sequenced from samples collected on day 63 after the first injection. Between 29 July and 7 August 2020, Cohort 1b enrolled about two dozen adults aged 18-55 years at one site in Boston, USA. Ad26.COV2.S was a replication-incompetent adenovirus type 26 vector that expressed a prefusion-stabilized SARS-CoV-2 spike protein derived from the original Wuhan strain. Notes on this clone: The antigen it recognizes is unknown. Within one base of it there is no much larger clone, and no base qualities were kept.

Its CDR3 holds 15 amino acids, cysteine through phenylalanine. Only CDR3 DNA is held: 45 bases, read in frame from base 1. As encoded in the germline V gene (reference sequence), CDR1 is LNHDA while CDR2 is SQIVND. V lost 4 bases and J lost 1 base; the stretch between them is 13 bases long. What the authors observed across the whole study: The study was not powered to compare responses between vaccine doses or regimens. Non-spike TCR breadth was comparable between vaccine and placebo recipients, consistent with the vaccine containing only spike. Compared with placebo recipients, Ad26.COV2.S recipients showed higher spike-specific TCR breadth (P = 0.0014). The authors noted that the TCR breadth and depth analyses may have underestimated total T cell responses. Substantial breadth of spike-specific CD8+ and CD4+ T cell responses was reported after vaccination.

This sequence originates from a person between 18 and 65 years old who received the Ad26.COV2.S COVID-19 vaccine or a placebo. The rearrangement joined TRBV19 to TRBJ1-1; TRBD1 is perhaps the D gene, given 6 matching bases. The sequences come from peripheral blood, collected in a trial of Ad26.COV2.S vaccine versus placebo. The CDR3 corresponds to CASSTHRGANTEAFF. The base sequence is TGTGCCAGTAGTACCCATCGGGGGGCGAACACTGAAGCTTTCTTT.